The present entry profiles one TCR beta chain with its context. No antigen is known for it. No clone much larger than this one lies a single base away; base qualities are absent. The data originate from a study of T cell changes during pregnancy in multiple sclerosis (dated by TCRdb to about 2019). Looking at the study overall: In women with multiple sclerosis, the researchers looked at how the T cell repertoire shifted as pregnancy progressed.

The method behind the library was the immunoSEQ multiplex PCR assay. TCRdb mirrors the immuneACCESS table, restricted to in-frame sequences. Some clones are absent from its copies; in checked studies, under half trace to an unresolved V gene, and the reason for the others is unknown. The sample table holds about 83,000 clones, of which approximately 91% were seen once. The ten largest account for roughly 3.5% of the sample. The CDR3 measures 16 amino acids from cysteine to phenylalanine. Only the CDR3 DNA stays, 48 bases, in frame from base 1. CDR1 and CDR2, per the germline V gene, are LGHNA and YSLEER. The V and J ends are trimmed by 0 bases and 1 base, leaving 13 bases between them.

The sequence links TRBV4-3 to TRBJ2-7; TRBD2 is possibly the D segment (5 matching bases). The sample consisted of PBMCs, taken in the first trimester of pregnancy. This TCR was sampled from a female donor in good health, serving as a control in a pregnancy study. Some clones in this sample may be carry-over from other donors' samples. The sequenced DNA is TGCGCCAGCAGCCAAGATGGACTCCAATCATCCTACGAGCAGTACTTC. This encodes CASSQDGLQSSYEQYF.